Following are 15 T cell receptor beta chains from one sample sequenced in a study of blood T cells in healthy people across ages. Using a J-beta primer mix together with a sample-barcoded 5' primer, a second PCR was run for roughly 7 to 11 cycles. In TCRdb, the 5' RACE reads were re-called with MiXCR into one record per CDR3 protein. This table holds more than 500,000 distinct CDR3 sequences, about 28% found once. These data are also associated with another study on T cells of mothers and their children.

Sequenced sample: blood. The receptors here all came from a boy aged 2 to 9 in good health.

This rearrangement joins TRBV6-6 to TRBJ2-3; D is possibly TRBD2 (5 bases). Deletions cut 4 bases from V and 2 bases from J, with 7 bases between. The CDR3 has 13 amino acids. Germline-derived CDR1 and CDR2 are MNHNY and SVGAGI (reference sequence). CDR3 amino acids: CASSWTATDTQYF. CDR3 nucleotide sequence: TGTGCCAGCAGTTGGACTGCCACAGATACGCAGTATTTT.

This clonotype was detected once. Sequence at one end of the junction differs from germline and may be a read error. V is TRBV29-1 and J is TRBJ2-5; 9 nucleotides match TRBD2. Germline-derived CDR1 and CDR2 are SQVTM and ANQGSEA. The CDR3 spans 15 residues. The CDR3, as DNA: TGCAGCGTTCGGCCGCCTAGCGGGAACCAAGAGACCCAGAACTTC. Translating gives CSVRPPSGNQETQNF.

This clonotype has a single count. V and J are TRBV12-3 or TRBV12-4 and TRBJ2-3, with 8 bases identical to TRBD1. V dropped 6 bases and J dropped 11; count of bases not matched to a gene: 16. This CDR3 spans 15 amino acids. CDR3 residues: CASSSTGAGTDVQYF. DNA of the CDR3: TGTGCCAGCAGCTCGACAGGGGCGGGCACAGATGTGCAGTATTTT.

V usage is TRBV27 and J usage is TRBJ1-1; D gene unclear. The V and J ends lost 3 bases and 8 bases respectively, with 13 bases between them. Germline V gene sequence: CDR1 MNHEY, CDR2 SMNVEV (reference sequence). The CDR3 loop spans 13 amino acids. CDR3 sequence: CASSFQSGSEAFF. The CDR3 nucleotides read TGTGCCAGCAGTTTTCAGTCGGGCTCAGAAGCTTTCTTT.

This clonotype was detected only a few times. Here the CDR3 reads CASSPTAFGTNEKLFF. The CDR3 DNA sequence: TGCGCCAGCAGCCCGACAGCTTTCGGGACTAATGAAAAACTGTTTTTT. This chain uses TRBV4-1 with TRBJ1-4, with D possibly being TRBD1 (5 bases). CDR1 and CDR2 (germline): MGHRA, YSYEKL. The CDR3 is 16 residues long. The V and J ends lost 4 bases and 2 bases respectively, with 14 bases between them.

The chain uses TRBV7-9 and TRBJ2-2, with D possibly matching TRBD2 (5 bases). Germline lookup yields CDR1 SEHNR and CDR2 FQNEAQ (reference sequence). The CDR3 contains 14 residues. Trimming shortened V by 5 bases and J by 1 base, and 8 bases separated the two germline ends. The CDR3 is CASSPRENTGELFF. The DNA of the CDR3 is TGTGCCAGCAGCCCCCGGGAGAACACCGGGGAGCTGTTTTTT.

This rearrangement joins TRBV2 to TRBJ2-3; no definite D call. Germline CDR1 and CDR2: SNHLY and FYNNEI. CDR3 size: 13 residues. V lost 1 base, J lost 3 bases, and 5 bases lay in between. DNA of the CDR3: TGTGCCAGCAGTGAAGGTAGAACAGATACGCAGTATTTT. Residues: CASSEGRTDTQYF.

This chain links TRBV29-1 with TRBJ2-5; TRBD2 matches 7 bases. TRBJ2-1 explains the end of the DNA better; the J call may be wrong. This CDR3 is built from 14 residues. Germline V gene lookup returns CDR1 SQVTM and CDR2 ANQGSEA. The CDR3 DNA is TGCAGCGTTGATCTGGGGGAGGGGAGGAATGAGCAGTTCTTC. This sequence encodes CSVDLGEGRNEQFF.

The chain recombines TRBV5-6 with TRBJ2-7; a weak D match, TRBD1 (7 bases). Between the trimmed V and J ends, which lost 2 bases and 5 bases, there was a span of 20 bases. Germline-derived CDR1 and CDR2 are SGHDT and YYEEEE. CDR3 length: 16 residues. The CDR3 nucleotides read TGTGCCAGCAGCTTAGGGGCAGGGGGGCTGGTGGACGAGCAGTACTTC. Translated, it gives CASSLGAGGLVDEQYF.

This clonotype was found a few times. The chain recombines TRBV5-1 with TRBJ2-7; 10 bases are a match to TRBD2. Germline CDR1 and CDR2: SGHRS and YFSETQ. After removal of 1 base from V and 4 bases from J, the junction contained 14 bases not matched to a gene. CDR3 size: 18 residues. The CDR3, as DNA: TGCGCCAGCAGCTTGTCTAGCGGGAGACCCGCGGGGCGATACGAGCAGTACTTC. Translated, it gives CASSLSSGRPAGRYEQYF.

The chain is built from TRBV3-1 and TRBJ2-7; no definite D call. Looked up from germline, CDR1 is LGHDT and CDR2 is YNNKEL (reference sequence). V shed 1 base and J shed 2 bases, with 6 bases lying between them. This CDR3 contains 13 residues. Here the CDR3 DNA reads TGTGCCAGCAGCCAAGCGGAACCCTACGAGCAGTACTTC. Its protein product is CASSQAEPYEQYF.

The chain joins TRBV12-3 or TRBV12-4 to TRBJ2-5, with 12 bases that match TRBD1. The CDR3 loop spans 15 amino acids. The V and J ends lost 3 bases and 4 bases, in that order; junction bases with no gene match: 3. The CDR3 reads CASSFPGQGAETQYF. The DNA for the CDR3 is TGTGCCAGCAGTTTCCCGGGACAGGGGGCAGAGACCCAGTACTTC.

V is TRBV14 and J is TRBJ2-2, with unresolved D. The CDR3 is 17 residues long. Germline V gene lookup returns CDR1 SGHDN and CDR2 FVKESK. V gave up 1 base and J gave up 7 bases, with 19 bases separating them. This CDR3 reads CASSQVPQVGQHGELFF. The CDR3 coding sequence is TGTGCCAGCAGCCAAGTCCCGCAGGTTGGGCAGCACGGGGAGCTGTTTTTT.

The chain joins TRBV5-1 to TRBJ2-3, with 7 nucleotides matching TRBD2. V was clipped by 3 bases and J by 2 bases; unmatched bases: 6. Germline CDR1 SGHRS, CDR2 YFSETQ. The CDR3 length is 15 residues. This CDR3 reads CASSSYRDYTDTQYF. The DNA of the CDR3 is TGCGCCAGCAGCTCCTACCGGGACTACACAGATACGCAGTATTTT.

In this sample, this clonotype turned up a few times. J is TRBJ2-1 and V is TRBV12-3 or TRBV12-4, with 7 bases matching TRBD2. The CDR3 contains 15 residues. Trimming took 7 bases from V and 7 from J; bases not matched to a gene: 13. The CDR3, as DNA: TGTGCCAGCACTCAAGGGTATAGCGGGTCAAATGAGCAGTTCTTC. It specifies CASTQGYSGSNEQFF.